These 20 T cell receptor beta chains were all obtained from the same sample, sequenced in a study of regulatory T cells in long-lasting Graves disease. The time point here: newly diagnosed GD, antithyroid drugs for less than 3 months. TCR sequences were obtained from RNA taken from PBMCs. Sequencing libraries for TCR beta were prepared with iRepertoire HTBI primers and Arm-PCR of CDR3 regions. TCRdb reprocessed the multiplex PCR reads via MiXCR and lists one record per CDR3 protein. The repertoire includes 400,000 to 450,000 distinct CDR3 sequences, around 14% of them detected once, and roughly 17% sits in the top ten. These same records also appear under a second study, on T cells in Graves' hyperthyroidism and ophthalmopathy.

The specimen comprised peripheral blood mononuclear cells (PBMCs), sampled at new diagnosis, from a patient treated with antithyroid drugs. These receptors came from a woman aged 25-40 years with Graves disease.

This clonotype was seen many times. The chain links TRBV3-1 to TRBJ1-2, with TRBD1 matching over 7 bases. J gave up 3 bases and V 1 base, and 5 bases lay outside the gene matches. The CDR3 is 15 amino acids. Per germline, CDR1 LGHDT and CDR2 YNNKEL (reference sequence). As DNA, the CDR3 is TGTGCCAGCAGCCAAGGGGGGACAGCACACTATGGCTACACCTTC. The encoded protein is CASSQGGTAHYGYTF. The variable domain in full, with the rest retrieved from reference TRBV3-1 and TRBJ1-2, is DTAVSQTPKYLVTQMGNDKSIKCEQNLGHDTMYWYKQDSKKFLKIMFSYNNKELIINETVPNRFSPKSPDKAHLNLHINSLELGDSAVYFCASSQGGTAHYGYTFGSGTRLTVV.

This clonotype was observed a handful of times. This chain links TRBV5-6 with TRBJ2-7; weak D call: TRBD2 (5 bases). This CDR3 is built from 13 residues. V gave up 7 bases and J gave up 7 bases, with 18 bases separating them. Germline V gene data show CDR1 as SGHDT and CDR2 as YYEEEE. The CDR3 DNA follows: TGTGCCAGCTCACCTTTCGGGATAGGGGAGCAGTACTTC. Protein sequence: CASSPFGIGEQYF.

The sample holds many counts of this clonotype. This rearrangement joins TRBV9 to TRBJ2-3, with D uncertain. The CDR3 extends over 13 amino acids. The germline V and J ends were trimmed by 5 bases and 3 bases, with 10 bases remaining between them. The germline CDR1 and CDR2 sequences are SGDLS and YYNGEE. The DNA of the CDR3 is TGTGCCAGCAGTTGGGCCGGGACAGATACGCAGTATTTT. Its translation: CASSWAGTDTQYF.

This clonotype was counted many times. The V and J genes are TRBV2 and TRBJ2-5; D uncertain. Trimming stripped 0 bases from V and 5 bases from J, with 4 bases between. The CDR3 contains 12 residues. CDR1 and CDR2 (germline): SNHLY, FYNNEI. CDR3 sequence (DNA): TGTGCCAGCAGTGAAGCGAGTGAGACCCAGTACTTC. Protein: CASSEASETQYF.

Many counts were recorded for this clonotype. J is TRBJ2-7 and V is TRBV7-2; TRBD2 matches at 10 bases. The germline V gene encodes CDR1 SGHTA and CDR2 FQGNSA. The CDR3 totals 15 residues. After removal of 6 bases from V and 4 bases from J, the junction contained 9 bases not matched to a gene. The CDR3 DNA is TGTGCCAGCAGTAAGCGGGAGGGCCGTTTATACGAGCAGTACTTC. Its protein is CASSKREGRLYEQYF. Drawing the rest from reference TRBV7-2 and TRBJ2-7, the complete variable domain is GAGVSQSPSNKVTEKGKDVELRCDPISGHTALYWYRQSLGQGLEFLIYFQGNSAPDKSGLPSDRFSAERTGGSVSTLTIQRTQQEDSAVYLCASSKREGRLYEQYFGPGTRLTVT.

This clonotype was seen only a few times. This sequence joins TRBV10-3 and TRBJ1-4; maybe TRBD1 (5 bases). The germline CDR1 and CDR2 sequences are ENHRY and SYGVKD. There are 14 residues in the CDR3. Trimming shortened V by 10 bases and J by 2 bases, and 14 bases separated the two germline ends. The CDR3 loop reads CATTSGTTNEKLFF. The CDR3, as DNA: TGTGCCACCACCTCCGGGACGACTAATGAAAAACTGTTTTTT.

The chain employs TRBV5-1 and TRBJ2-1; the match to TRBD2 covers 7 bases. Germline V CDR1 and CDR2: SGHRS, YFSETQ. V lost 0 bases to trimming and J lost 6 bases; unmatched junction nucleotides: 6. The CDR3 runs to 15 residues. CDR3 bases: TGCGCCAGCAGCTTGGGGGCGGGAGTCTCCAATGAGCAGTTCTTC. Its protein is CASSLGAGVSNEQFF.

This clonotype has at least ten counts. The chain links TRBV20-1 to TRBJ2-7; TRBD2 matches 7 bases. Germline loops: CDR1 DFQATT, CDR2 SNEGSKA (reference sequence). V gave up 3 bases and J gave up 3 bases; unmatched junction bases: 14. The CDR3 length is 16 residues. CDR3 sequence: CSASSGTWGGVYEQYF. CDR3 coding DNA: TGCAGTGCTAGTAGTGGGACGTGGGGGGGGGTCTACGAGCAGTACTTC.

This clonotype was counted between two and nine times. This rearrangement joins TRBV19 to TRBJ2-4; the D is unclear. V gave up 1 base and J gave up 6 bases, with 10 bases separating them. This CDR3 contains 14 residues. CDR1 and CDR2 from the germline V gene are LNHDA and SQIVND (reference sequence). The CDR3 here is CASSIGGSGNIQYF. The CDR3, as DNA: TGTGCCAGTAGTATAGGAGGATCCGGAAACATTCAGTACTTC.

This clonotype was counted many times. This sequence joins TRBV5-1 and TRBJ2-1, with a tentative D call TRBD2 (5 bases). The CDR3 consists of 17 residues. V was shortened by 4 bases and J by 0 bases, with 17 bases between the two germline ends. Germline CDR1 and CDR2: SGHRS and YFSETQ. Written as DNA, the CDR3 is TGCGCCAGCAGCCCCGGACTTTTCCTAAGCTCCTACAATGAGCAGTTCTTC. Protein sequence: CASSPGLFLSSYNEQFF.

This clonotype showed up just a few times. A much larger clone lies one base from this, so it may be a read error. J is TRBJ2-1 and V is TRBV20-1; TRBD2 aligns across 12 bases. This CDR3 has 14 residues. Germline V gives CDR1 DFQATT, CDR2 SNEGSKA (reference sequence). The V gene end was trimmed by 4 bases and the J gene end by 10 bases; junction bases not matched to a gene: 8. In DNA form, the CDR3 reads TGCAGTGCTACTAGCGGGAGGGCCTCGGAGGAGCAGTTCTTC. Its translation: CSATSGRASEEQFF.

The chain carries TRBV4-1 and TRBJ2-7; D is perhaps TRBD1 (5 bases). The germline V gene encodes CDR1 MGHRA and CDR2 YSYEKL. This CDR3 is 14 amino acids long. Trimming removed 1 base at V and 2 bases at J, with 9 bases between. The CDR3 DNA is TGCGCCAGCAGCCAAGGGACATGGGCCTACGAGCAGTACTTC. Residues: CASSQGTWAYEQYF.

The rearrangement uses TRBV2 and TRBJ1-2; tentative D call: TRBD1 (5 bases). Germline CDR1 SNHLY, CDR2 FYNNEI. V was clipped by 7 bases and J by 6 bases, with 15 bases between them. This CDR3 region has 13 residues. The CDR3 sequence is CASMTQGFNGYTF. CDR3 nucleotide sequence: TGTGCCAGCATGACCCAGGGATTCAATGGCTACACCTTC.

This CDR3 is CASSLDLAGPFYEQYF. As DNA, the CDR3 is TGTGCCAGCAGCTTAGATCTAGCGGGACCATTCTACGAGCAGTACTTC. The V and J genes are TRBV11-2 and TRBJ2-7, with 9 bases identical to TRBD2. CDR3 length: 16 residues. Trimming at V came to 0 bases and at J to 3 bases, leaving 6 bases not matched to a gene. Germline V gene sequence: CDR1 SGHAT, CDR2 FQNNGV.

The chain combines TRBV19 with TRBJ2-1; 8 bases fit TRBD2. The CDR3 has 15 residues. Looked up from germline, CDR1 is LNHDA and CDR2 is SQIVND (reference sequence). V was clipped by 3 bases and J by 8 bases; unmatched bases: 9. This chain's CDR3 is CASSIPSSGIDEQFF. The CDR3 bases are TGTGCCAGTAGTATCCCGAGTAGCGGGATTGATGAGCAGTTCTTC.

This clonotype occurred many times. This chain connects TRBV5-1 to TRBJ2-7, with unresolved D. The CDR3 spans 15 residues. V lost 4 bases and J lost 4, with 18 bases in between. From germline, CDR1 is SGHRS and CDR2 YFSETQ. The CDR3 nucleotides are TGCGCCAGCAGCGGCACCGTTGAGGCGAGATACGAGCAGTACTTC. Protein product: CASSGTVEARYEQYF.

The chain carries TRBV24-1 and TRBJ2-4; 10 bases line up with TRBD1. The junction had 4 bases not matched to a gene; V was cut back by 5 bases and J by 1 base. In germline, CDR1 is KGHDR, CDR2 SFDVKD. The CDR3 extends over 16 amino acids. This CDR3 reads CATSGDRGPAKNIQYF. The CDR3 DNA reads TGTGCCACCAGTGGTGACAGGGGGCCTGCCAAAAACATTCAGTACTTC.

This clonotype turned up a few times. V gene TRBV19 combines with J gene TRBJ2-7, with a tentative D call TRBD2 (5 bases). Germline V gene sequence: CDR1 LNHDA, CDR2 SQIVND (reference sequence). This CDR3 is built from 15 residues. V was pared by 2 bases and J by 5 bases, with 16 bases between. CDR3 nucleotide sequence: TGTGCCAGTAGTATAACGGCTAGCTACCCCCACGAGCAGTACTTC. Its translation is CASSITASYPHEQYF.

This clonotype was counted many times. The chain joins TRBV27 to TRBJ1-2, with D perhaps TRBD1 (5 bases). Trimming took 5 bases from V and 4 from J, leaving 23 bases between them. Germline V gene lookup returns CDR1 MNHEY and CDR2 SMNVEV (reference sequence). The CDR3 is made up of 17 amino acids. The CDR3 loop is CASSKSSAGRVSYGYTF. The DNA for the CDR3 is TGTGCCAGCAGTAAATCCTCGGCAGGGCGGGTTTCCTATGGCTACACCTTC.

This clonotype was counted many times. The chain recombines TRBV3-1 with TRBJ1-1; perhaps TRBD1 as D (5 bases). The V and J ends lost 3 bases and 10 bases respectively, with 12 bases between them. The CDR3 covers 12 residues. The V gene's germline CDR1 is LGHDT and CDR2 YNNKEL (reference sequence). For the CDR3, the DNA is TGTGCCAGCAGCCACGCGGGGGTTGTAGCTTTCTTT. This codes for CASSHAGVVAFF.